This T cell receptor (beta chain) was identified during a study of metastatic and nonmetastatic thyroid tumors. Trimming removed 7 bases at V and 4 bases at J, with 11 bases between. CDR3 size: 13 residues. Germline V CDR1 and CDR2: ENHRY, SYGVKD. With MiXCR, TCRdb reprocessed the PCR reads. The sample lists about 22,000 clones, 18% occurring once. This clone was seen repeatedly, ten times or more. The entire patient cohort was treatment-naive prior to thyroid surgery. The source of this sequence is a male donor with papillary thyroid cancer or a benign thyroid nodule (not recorded which). Some clones in this sample may be carry-over from other donors' samples. The V gene is TRBV10-3, the J gene TRBJ1-5, with D perhaps TRBD1 (5 bases). Sequenced input: adjacent normal tissue. The CDR3 bases are TGTGCCATCAAGGGACTGTTAAATCAGCCCCAGCATTTT. This codes for CAIKGLLNQPQHF.